These 27 T cell receptor beta chains originate from one sample sequenced in a study of T cell responses to AZD1222 COVID-19 vaccine. The method was immunoSEQ multiplex PCR; TCRdb's version includes in-frame clones alone and lacks a portion of them. In the table there are 40,000 to 55,000 clones, roughly 90% of which are singletons. This specimen consisted of peripheral blood, obtained 28 days after the second AZD1222 dose. The receptors stem from an adult who received the AZD1222 COVID-19 vaccine.

The genes are TRBV4-3 and TRBJ2-7; 8 bases map to TRBD1. Germline values: CDR1 LGHNA, CDR2 YSLEER. V lost 0 bases and J lost 2; bases outside the gene matches: 12. The CDR3 length is 18 residues. CDR3 nucleotide sequence: TGCGCCAGCAGCCAAGAGGTAGGCAGGGGGCTGAATCCCTACGAGCAGTACTTC. This encodes CASSQEVGRGLNPYEQYF.

This chain uses TRBV12-3 or TRBV12-4 with TRBJ1-2; 8 bases agree with TRBD1. The length of the CDR3 is 12 residues. Unmatched junction bases numbered 2, after V lost 3 bases and J lost 8 bases. The CDR3 coding sequence is TGTGCCAGCAGTTTTGGGACAGGCGGCTACACCTTC. Amino acids: CASSFGTGGYTF.

The V and J genes are TRBV19 and TRBJ2-3; TRBD1 is a possible D gene (6 bases). The V end was cut by 7 bases, the J end by 3 bases, with 11 bases between. This CDR3 spans 13 amino acids. Per germline, CDR1 LNHDA and CDR2 SQIVND (reference sequence). CDR3 in DNA: TGTGCCAGTAAGAGGGGGAGAACAGATACGCAGTATTTT. This translates into CASKRGRTDTQYF. The whole variable domain, remainder taken from reference TRBV19 and TRBJ2-3, is DGGITQSPKYLFRKEGQNVTLSCEQNLNHDAMYWYRQDPGQGLRLIYYSQIVNDFQKGDIAEGYSVSREKKESFPLTVTSAQKNPTAFYLCASKRGRTDTQYFGPGTRLTVL.

The rearrangement uses TRBV3-1 (or the pseudogene TRBV3-2) and TRBJ2-7; possible D gene TRBD1, 5 bases. The germline gives CDR1 LGHDT, CDR2 YNNKEL (reference sequence). V lost 1 base to trimming and J lost 3 bases, with 13 bases between them. CDR3 length equals 15 residues. This chain's CDR3 is CASSQAREVGYEQYF. CDR3 sequence (DNA): TGTGCCAGCAGCCAAGCCAGGGAAGTAGGCTACGAGCAGTACTTC.

J is TRBJ1-1 and V is TRBV18, with D uncertain. Trimming removed 1 base from V and 1 base from J, with 7 bases in between. This CDR3 is 14 amino acids long. The germline V gene has CDR1 KGHSH and CDR2 LQKENI. The CDR3 reads CASSPLTANTEAFF. Here the CDR3 DNA reads TGTGCCAGCTCACCACTAACAGCGAACACTGAAGCTTTCTTT.

V gene TRBV11-3 combines with J gene TRBJ2-3; D could derive from TRBD1 or TRBD2 (6 bases each). The length of the CDR3 is 16 residues. Trimming removed 2 bases at V and 5 bases at J, with 17 bases between. CDR1 and CDR2 (germline): SGHNT, YENEEA. For the CDR3, the DNA is TGTGCCAGCAGCTTAAATCGACCGGGGGCGGGAGATACGCAGTATTTT. Translation gives CASSLNRPGAGDTQYF.

The rearrangement uses TRBV20-1 and TRBJ1-1; no firm D call. Germline V gene sequence: CDR1 DFQATT, CDR2 SNEGSKA (reference sequence). There are 11 residues in the CDR3. The DNA for the CDR3 is TGCAGCCTCGGGGTCTACACTGAAGCTTTCTTT. It yields the protein CSLGVYTEAFF.

The genes are TRBV7-2 and TRBJ1-2; D is undetermined. Germline V lookup: CDR1 SGHTA, CDR2 FQGNSA. This CDR3 is 14 amino acids long. Between the trimmed V and J ends, which lost 2 bases and 8 bases, there was a span of 15 bases. In DNA form, the CDR3 reads TGTGCCAGCAGCTTATTCGGGCCATTTGACGGCTACACCTTC. This sequence encodes CASSLFGPFDGYTF.

Only one count was recorded for this clone. The chain uses TRBV7-2 and TRBJ1-3, with D possibly matching TRBD1 (5 bases). Germline CDR1 SGHTA, CDR2 FQGNSA. This CDR3 has 17 residues. Trimming cost V 4 bases and J 0 bases, with 16 bases left between them. CDR3 coding DNA: TGTGCCAGCAGCTCCAGGGTGGGGTCCAGCTCTGGAAACACCATATATTTT. Its protein is CASSSRVGSSSGNTIYF.

The rearrangement links TRBV4-1 to TRBJ2-5, with D hard to call. V was cut by 4 bases and J by 5 bases, with 17 bases left in between. CDR1 and CDR2 from the germline V gene are MGHRA and YSYEKL. This CDR3 is 15 amino acids long. CDR3 DNA sequence: TGCGCCAGCAGCCCCTTGGAGAGTAGCCGGGAGACCCAGTACTTC. Amino acid sequence: CASSPLESSRETQYF.

V and J are TRBV3-1 (or the pseudogene TRBV3-2) and TRBJ2-5, with 9 bases aligning to TRBD1. This CDR3 is built from 15 residues. The germline V gene has CDR1 LGHDT and CDR2 YNNKEL (reference sequence). V was clipped by 0 bases and J by 7 bases; unmatched bases: 6. The DNA for the CDR3 is TGTGCCAGCAGCCAAGATCGGACAGGGGTAGGGACCCAGTACTTC. This sequence encodes CASSQDRTGVGTQYF.

The chain employs TRBV10-3 and TRBJ2-7, with 9 bases matching TRBD2. This CDR3 has 14 residues. The junction had 3 bases not matched to a gene; V was cut back by 0 bases and J by 6 bases. The germline CDR1 and CDR2 sequences are ENHRY and SYGVKD. Here the CDR3 DNA reads TGTGCCATCAGTGAGTCGGGACTAGCTGGCGAGCAGTACTTC. Amino acid sequence: CAISESGLAGEQYF.

The chain joins TRBV18 to TRBJ2-1, with TRBD2 matching over 13 bases. This CDR3 is built from 14 residues. The germline V gene has CDR1 KGHSH and CDR2 LQKENI. The V gene end was trimmed by 10 bases and the J gene end by 6 bases; junction bases not matched to a gene: 6. CDR3 sequence: CATEGTSGINEQFF. For the CDR3, the DNA is TGTGCCACGGAGGGGACTAGCGGGATCAATGAGCAGTTCTTC.

The rearrangement links TRBV10-3 to TRBJ1-6, with D possibly TRBD1 on 6 matching bases. CDR3 length: 13 amino acids. Germline assignment: CDR1 ENHRY and CDR2 SYGVKD. V was cut by 6 bases and J by 8 bases, with 11 bases left in between. The CDR3 sequence: CAIREDSDSPLHF. In nucleotides, the CDR3 is TGTGCCATCAGGGAGGACAGTGATTCACCCCTCCACTTT.

The V gene is TRBV6-5, the J gene TRBJ2-7; TRBD1 matches 10 bases. The junction had 7 bases not matched to a gene; V was cut back by 5 bases and J by 6 bases. Germline V CDR1 and CDR2: MNHEY, SVGAGI. CDR3 size: 14 residues. For the CDR3, the DNA is TGTGCCAGCAGTCAGACAGGGGGCGCATTCGAGCAGTACTTC. It yields the protein CASSQTGGAFEQYF.

The CDR3 sequence is CATSRDLGAGGSNQPQHF. The DNA for the CDR3 is TGTGCCACCAGCAGAGATTTGGGGGCCGGGGGTAGCAATCAGCCCCAGCATTTT. The chain is built from TRBV15 and TRBJ1-5, with a tentative D call TRBD1 (6 bases). Germline lookup yields CDR1 LNHNV and CDR2 YYDKDF (reference sequence). V shed 0 bases and J shed 0 bases, with 15 bases lying between them. The CDR3 sequence is 18 residues long.

V usage is TRBV13 and J usage is TRBJ1-1; D is unresolved. The germline V and J ends were trimmed by 8 bases and 0 bases, with 16 bases remaining between them. The CDR3 runs 15 residues. Germline V lookup: CDR1 PRHDT, CDR2 FYEKMQ (reference sequence). The CDR3 region is CASVPKNGLNTEAFF. The CDR3 nucleotides are TGTGCCAGCGTACCCAAAAACGGCCTGAACACTGAAGCTTTCTTT.

The gene calls are TRBV29-1 and TRBJ2-3, with 9 positions matching TRBD2. Per the germline V gene, CDR1 is SQVTM and CDR2 is ANQGSEA. This CDR3 has 15 amino acids. Trimming at V came to 5 bases and at J to 3 bases, leaving 9 bases not matched to a gene. As DNA, the CDR3 is TGCAGCGTTAACAAAGCGGGAGGTCCGACAGATACGCAGTATTTT. It is translated as CSVNKAGGPTDTQYF.

V gene TRBV2 combines with J gene TRBJ1-4, with TRBD1 matching over 11 bases. This CDR3 is 15 amino acids long. Germline V lookup: CDR1 SNHLY, CDR2 FYNNEI. Trimming took 8 bases from V and 10 from J; bases not matched to a gene: 12. CDR3 in DNA: TGTGCCAGCGGAACGGAGGGACAGGGGGTTGGAAAACTGTTTTTT. Encoded protein: CASGTEGQGVGKLFF.

This rearrangement joins TRBV6-2 or TRBV6-3 to TRBJ1-1, with TRBD1 matching 7 bases. The CDR3 runs 17 residues. The germline gives CDR1 MNHEY, CDR2 SVGEGT. The V segment lost 4 bases and the J segment 5 bases; nucleotides outside the gene matches: 16. CDR3: CASSSSGTAVLGTEAFF. The CDR3 nucleotides are TGTGCCAGCAGTTCCTCCGGGACAGCAGTTCTCGGGACTGAAGCTTTCTTT.

The chain combines TRBV7-2 with TRBJ1-3; the D is unclear. This CDR3 comprises 12 residues. The germline gives CDR1 SGHTA, CDR2 FQGNSA. V was shortened by 5 bases and J by 7 bases, with 9 bases between the two germline ends. Written as DNA, the CDR3 is TGTGCCAGCAGCCCCCAGCGGAACACCATATATTTT. Amino acid sequence: CASSPQRNTIYF.

The gene calls are TRBV4-1 and TRBJ2-1; D is unclear. The germline V gene has CDR1 MGHRA and CDR2 YSYEKL. V lost 1 base, J lost 2 bases, and 12 bases lay in between. There are 16 residues in the CDR3. CDR3 in amino acids: CASSQVPVGPYNEQFF. DNA of the CDR3: TGCGCCAGCAGCCAAGTGCCGGTTGGGCCCTACAATGAGCAGTTCTTC.

The chain is built from TRBV5-4 and TRBJ1-2; D gene ambiguous. This CDR3 comprises 13 residues. The V end lost 0 bases, the J end lost 4 bases, and 7 bases lay between the germline ends. Germline CDR1 is SGHNT and CDR2 is YYREEE (reference sequence). The CDR3 spells CASSLGRPYGYTF. CDR3 bases: TGTGCCAGCAGCTTGGGCAGGCCCTATGGCTACACCTTC.

This clone appeared a single time. This chain joins TRBV25-1 and TRBJ1-4; possible D gene TRBD1, 6 bases. Trimming left V 3 bases short and J 4 bases short, with 12 bases between. CDR1 and CDR2 (germline): MGHDK, SYGVNS. The CDR3 extends over 15 amino acids. DNA of the CDR3: TGTGCCAGCAGTGAGGACAGCGCCTATAATGAAAAACTGTTTTTT. It translates to CASSEDSAYNEKLFF.

This chain joins TRBV5-1 and TRBJ1-1, with D unclear. There are 16 residues in the CDR3. Germline V gives CDR1 SGHRS, CDR2 YFSETQ. The V gene lost 2 bases and the J gene lost 0 bases, with 14 bases spanning the gap. For the CDR3, the DNA is TGCGCCAGCAGCTTACATTCCGGAACAGTGAACACTGAAGCTTTCTTT. Protein: CASSLHSGTVNTEAFF. Full variable domain (remainder filled in from reference TRBV5-1 and TRBJ1-1): KAGVTQTPRYLIKTRGQQVTLSCSPISGHRSVSWYQQTPGQGLQFLFEYFSETQRNKGNFPGRFSGRQFSNSRSEMNVSTLELGDSALYLCASSLHSGTVNTEAFFGQGTRLTVV.

The V gene is TRBV3-1 (or the pseudogene TRBV3-2), the J gene TRBJ2-2; D call uncertain. The V end lost 4 bases, the J end lost 7 bases, and 7 bases lay between the germline ends. This CDR3 has 12 amino acids. In germline, CDR1 is LGHDT, CDR2 YNNKEL (reference sequence). The CDR3 nucleotides read TGTGCCAGCAGCCGAGATCTCGGGGAGCTGTTTTTT. Translation: CASSRDLGELFF.

The rearrangement joins TRBV6-2 or TRBV6-3 to TRBJ2-7; 8 bases agree with TRBD1. V was clipped by 6 bases and J by 3 bases; unmatched bases: 10. The germline gives CDR1 MNHEY, CDR2 SVGEGT. The CDR3 is made up of 15 amino acids. The CDR3 spells CASSQDRAAFYEQYF. CDR3 bases: TGTGCCAGCAGCCAGGACAGGGCGGCGTTCTACGAGCAGTACTTC.